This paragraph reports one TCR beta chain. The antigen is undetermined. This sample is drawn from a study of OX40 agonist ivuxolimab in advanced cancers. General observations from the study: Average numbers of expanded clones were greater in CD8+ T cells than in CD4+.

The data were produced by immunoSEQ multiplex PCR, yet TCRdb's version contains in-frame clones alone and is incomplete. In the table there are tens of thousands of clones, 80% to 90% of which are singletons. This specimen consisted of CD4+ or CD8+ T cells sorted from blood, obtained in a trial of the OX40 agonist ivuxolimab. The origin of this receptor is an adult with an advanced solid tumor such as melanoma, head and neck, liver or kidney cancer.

CDR3 loop: CASSLDSNQPQHF. Here the CDR3 DNA reads TGTGCCAGCAGTCTTGATAGCAATCAGCCCCAGCATTTT. The J gene is TRBJ1-5, the V gene TRBV2; D is ambiguous. This CDR3 is 13 amino acids long. CDR1 and CDR2 (germline): SNHLY, FYNNEI. V lost 5 bases to trimming and J lost 0 bases, with 5 bases between them.